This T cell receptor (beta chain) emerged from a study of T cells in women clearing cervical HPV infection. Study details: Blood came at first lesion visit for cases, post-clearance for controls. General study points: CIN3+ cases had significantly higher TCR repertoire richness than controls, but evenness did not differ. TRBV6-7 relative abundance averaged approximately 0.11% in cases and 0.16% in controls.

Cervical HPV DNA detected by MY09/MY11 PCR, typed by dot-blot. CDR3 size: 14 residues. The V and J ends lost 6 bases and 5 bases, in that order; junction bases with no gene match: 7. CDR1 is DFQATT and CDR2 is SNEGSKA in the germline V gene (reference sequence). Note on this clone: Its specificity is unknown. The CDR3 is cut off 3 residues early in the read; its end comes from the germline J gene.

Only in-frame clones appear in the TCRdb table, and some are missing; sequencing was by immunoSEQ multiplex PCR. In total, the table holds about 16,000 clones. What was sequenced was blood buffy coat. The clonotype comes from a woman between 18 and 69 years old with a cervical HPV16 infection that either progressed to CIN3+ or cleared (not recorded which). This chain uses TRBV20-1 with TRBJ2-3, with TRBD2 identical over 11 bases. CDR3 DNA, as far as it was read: TGCAGTGCCCCCGGGACTAGCGGAGTAGATACG. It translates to CSAPGTSGVDT. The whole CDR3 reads CSAPGTSGVDTQYF.